This TCR beta chain originates from a study of a mutant IDH1 vaccine in newly diagnosed glioma. Overall study: Patients previously underwent radiotherapy, temozolomide, or both, and most underwent both.

The sample's time point: baseline, week 1 (first vaccination visit). Treatment defined: pre-vaccination baseline after standard-of-care therapy. Generated by immunoSEQ multiplex PCR, the TCRdb table keeps only in-frame clones and is missing some. The sample lists about 51,000 clones; over 60% were seen once. V lost 6 bases, J lost 5 bases, and 13 bases stayed unmatched. Germline V CDR1 and CDR2: KGHSH, LQKENI. This CDR3 has 15 amino acids. The sample in question was PBMCs, obtained from a glioma patient treated with radiotherapy, temozolomide or both. The chain is built from TRBV18 and TRBJ2-7; 7 positions match TRBD2. This clonotype was obtained from a woman in her thirties or forties with glioma. The CDR3 bases are TGTGCCAGCTCCCCCCGAGGAGCGGGGTCCCACGAGCAGTACTTC. It specifies CASSPRGAGSHEQYF.